This TCR beta chain was identified during a study of T cells in Graves' hyperthyroidism and ophthalmopathy. This clonotype was detected many times. Each diagnosis drew on symptoms, thyroxine, TRAb, thyroid ultrasound and orbital computed tomography findings. The CDR3 runs 18 residues. V lost 6 bases, J lost 0 bases, and 14 bases stayed unmatched. Germline V gene sequence: CDR1 DFQATT, CDR2 SNEGSKA (reference sequence). What was amplified from RNA transcripts were TCR beta CDR3 regions. The HTBI primer set served for first-round RT-PCR of the TCR CDR3. TCRdb reanalysed the multiplex PCR reads using MiXCR and keeps one entry per CDR3 protein. The sample contains about 700,000 distinct CDR3 sequences, about 14% of which appear only once.

The TCR sequence derives from a young woman with Graves' hyperthyroidism. V usage is TRBV20-1 and J usage is TRBJ2-7; TRBD2 matches at 13 bases. Sequences were obtained from blood. The CDR3 region has the DNA TGCAGTGCAGTCCCGGGACTAGCGGGAACAGCGAGCTCCTACGAGCAGTACTTC. This codes for CSAVPGLAGTASSYEQYF.